Presented here are 30 T cell receptor beta chains from one specimen sequenced in a study of spatial heterogeneity in lung cancer. The time point: sample taken at primary tumor resection. Unsorted samples of tumor, nontumor lung or frozen PBMC had their whole RNA sequenced. In TCRdb, the 5' RACE reads were re-called with MiXCR into one record per CDR3 protein. The table includes around 30,000 distinct CDR3 sequences, 7.5% to 9.5% detected once. This material consisted of PBMCs, taken at surgery. These receptors all come from a female donor with early-stage non-small cell lung cancer.

Ten or more counts support this clonotype. The rearrangement uses TRBV10-3 and TRBJ1-5, with D uncertain. V lost 3 bases, J lost 0 bases, and 9 bases lay in between. CDR3 length: 15 amino acids. CDR1 ENHRY and CDR2 SYGVKD come from the germline V gene. The CDR3 here is CAISDAAYSNQPQHF. CDR3 DNA: TGTGCCATCAGTGATGCGGCGTATAGCAATCAGCCCCAGCATTTT.

This clonotype was detected ten times or more. V and J are TRBV28 and TRBJ2-7; perhaps TRBD1 as D (6 bases). The V end was cut by 8 bases, the J end by 2 bases, with 16 bases between. The CDR3 length is 14 residues. CDR1 is MDHEN and CDR2 is SYDVKM in the germline V gene. Written as DNA, the CDR3 is TGTGCCAGCGCTGGGGGCCAACGCCCCTACGAGCAGTACGTC. Its protein is CASAGGQRPYEQYV.

The chain has TRBV5-4 and TRBJ2-1, with D maybe TRBD2 (5 bases). Germline values: CDR1 SGHNT, CDR2 YYREEE (reference sequence). V gave up 5 bases and J gave up 8 bases, with 20 bases separating them. This CDR3 is built from 15 residues. The CDR3 bases are TGTGCCAGCAGACCCGGTGGACTCCGAGGGCATGAGCAGTTCTTC. As protein: CASRPGGLRGHEQFF.

A few counts support this clonotype. This chain connects TRBV20-1 to TRBJ2-1; 8 bases fit TRBD2. Germline V gene lookup returns CDR1 DFQATT and CDR2 SNEGSKA (reference sequence). The CDR3 totals 12 residues. J lost 8 bases, V lost 5 bases, and 5 bases had no gene match. The CDR3 spells CSAHGLADEQFF. The CDR3 DNA is TGCAGTGCTCACGGACTAGCCGATGAGCAGTTCTTC.

This clonotype was seen many times. V is TRBV11-1 and J is TRBJ2-2; tentative D call: TRBD2 (6 bases). CDR3 length equals 15 residues. The V gene's germline CDR1 is SGHAT and CDR2 FQDESV (reference sequence). V lost 3 bases and J 3 bases, leaving 11 bases between the germline ends. CDR3 residues: CASSFTLADTGELFF. CDR3 sequence (DNA): TGTGCCAGCAGCTTTACGTTAGCGGACACCGGGGAGCTGTTTTTT.

This clonotype was detected many times. The chain carries TRBV4-2 and TRBJ1-6; D unresolved. V was shortened by 1 base and J by 4 bases, with 8 bases between the two germline ends. Germline CDR1 LGHNA, CDR2 YNFKEQ. This CDR3 region has 15 residues. The CDR3 bases are TGTGCCAGCAGCCAAGGATTGGGATATAATTCACCCCTCCACTTT. Protein product: CASSQGLGYNSPLHF.

In this sample, this clonotype turned up many times. The chain carries TRBV27 and TRBJ2-2; D call uncertain. Germline CDR1 and CDR2: MNHEY and SMNVEV (reference sequence). V lost 2 bases, J lost 2 bases, and 6 bases lay in between. This CDR3 has 14 amino acids. The CDR3 is CASSLTLNTGELFF. CDR3 bases: TGTGCCAGCAGTTTAACCCTAAACACCGGGGAGCTGTTTTTT.

DNA for the CDR3: TGCAGCGCTAGCGGGAGTTCTGACGAGCAGTTCTTC. As protein: CSASGSSDEQFF. This rearrangement joins TRBV29-1 to TRBJ2-1; 10 bases map to TRBD2. Looked up from germline, CDR1 is SQVTM and CDR2 is ANQGSEA. Trimming took 7 bases from V and 10 from J; bases not matched to a gene: 7. The CDR3 has 12 residues.

This clonotype showed up many times. This chain joins TRBV10-3 and TRBJ2-5, with a possible D match to TRBD2 (5 bases). Germline CDR1 and CDR2: ENHRY and SYGVKD. This CDR3 contains 12 residues. The V end was cut by 11 bases, the J end by 3 bases, with 13 bases between. The CDR3 loop is CAVRGPKETQYF. CDR3 DNA: TGTGCCGTCCGAGGGCCCAAAGAGACCCAGTACTTC.

This clonotype was observed at least ten times. The chain has TRBV2 and TRBJ2-6; D remains ambiguous. V lost 2 bases and J lost 0, with 8 bases in between. The CDR3 consists of 16 residues. CDR1 and CDR2 (germline): SNHLY, FYNNEI. CDR3 loop: CASSEMAASGANVLTF. The CDR3, as DNA: TGTGCCAGCAGTGAAATGGCAGCCTCTGGGGCCAACGTCCTGACTTTC.

This clonotype has at least ten counts. The chain uses TRBV6-1 and TRBJ1-5; D is unclear. V lost 1 base and J lost 2, with 3 bases in between. This CDR3 is built from 13 residues. Germline V lookup: CDR1 MNHNS, CDR2 SASEGT. The CDR3 DNA is TGTGCCAGCAGTGAAGGAGGCAATCAGCCCCAGCATTTT. It translates to CASSEGGNQPQHF.

The chain couples TRBV7-2 to TRBJ2-3; a weak D match, TRBD1 (5 bases). The CDR3 consists of 15 residues. V shed 1 base and J shed 2 bases, with 10 bases lying between them. Germline V gene sequence: CDR1 SGHTA, CDR2 FQGNSA. The CDR3 DNA reads as TGTGCCAGCAGCTTAGTGTGGGGCTTCACAGATACGCAGTATTTT. As protein: CASSLVWGFTDTQYF.

This clonotype was observed a handful of times. Written as DNA, the CDR3 is TGTGCCATCAGTAGCGGGAGGGCCGGGGAGCAGTACGTC. Its translation is CAISSGRAGEQYV. This chain links TRBV10-3 with TRBJ2-7, with 10 bases identical to TRBD2. V gave up 5 bases and J gave up 7 bases; unmatched junction bases: 5. The CDR3 runs 13 residues. The germline gives CDR1 ENHRY, CDR2 SYGVKD.

Many counts were recorded for this clonotype. The chain carries TRBV5-1 and TRBJ2-3, with D perhaps TRBD2 (5 bases). Trimming cost V 6 bases and J 1 base, with 9 bases left between them. The germline V gene encodes CDR1 SGHRS and CDR2 YFSETQ. The CDR3 is 13 residues long. CDR3 loop: CASTGSGTDTQYF. The CDR3 region has the DNA TGCGCCAGCACGGGTAGCGGCACAGATACGCAGTATTTT. The full variable domain, in which reference TRBV5-1 and TRBJ2-3 provide the parts outside the CDR3, is KAGVTQTPRYLIKTRGQQVTLSCSPISGHRSVSWYQQTPGQGLQFLFEYFSETQRNKGNFPGRFSGRQFSNSRSEMNVSTLELGDSALYLCASTGSGTDTQYFGPGTRLTVL.

To note about this clonotype: One base away lies a much larger clone, so this may be a sequencing read error. The chain is built from TRBV25-1 and TRBJ2-7; 9 bases line up with TRBD1. Germline values: CDR1 MGHDK, CDR2 SYGVNS. This CDR3 is built from 18 residues. V shed 2 bases, J shed 2 bases, and the junction held 13 bases outside the gene matches. The CDR3 sequence: CASSEVPGLGQGTYEQYF. CDR3 sequence (DNA): TGTGCCAGCAGTGAAGTACCCGGCCTGGGACAGGGTACCTACGAGCAGTACTTC.

As concerns this clonotype: A single base separates this from a much larger clone, so it may be a read error. This chain joins TRBV20-1 and TRBJ2-7; D is undetermined. CDR3 length: 12 amino acids. CDR1 is DFQATT and CDR2 is SNEGSKA in the germline V gene (reference sequence). The DNA of the CDR3 is TGCAGTGCTAGCGATTCGGCCCACGAGCACTACGTC. Translated: CSASDSAHEHYV.

Judged by abundance, this clonotype is medium-sized. This rearrangement joins TRBV29-1 to TRBJ1-6; D remains ambiguous. V lost 4 bases to trimming and J lost 5 bases, with 9 bases between them. Germline V gives CDR1 SQVTM, CDR2 ANQGSEA. The CDR3 is 13 amino acids. This CDR3 is CSVANSNNSPLHF. The DNA for the CDR3 is TGCAGCGTTGCTAACAGTAATAATTCACCCCTCCACTTT. The full variable domain, completed using reference TRBV29-1 and TRBJ1-6, is SAVISQKPSRDICQRGTSLTIQCQVDSQVTMMFWYRQQPGQSLTLIATANQGSEATYESGFVIDKFPISRPNLTFSTLTVSNMSPEDSSIYLCSVANSNNSPLHFGNGTRLTVT.

This clonotype has ten or more counts. This rearrangement joins TRBV4-2 to TRBJ2-1; 7 positions agree with TRBD2. V lost 1 base to trimming and J lost 4 bases; unmatched junction nucleotides: 7. Germline V CDR1 and CDR2: LGHNA, YNFKEQ. CDR3 length equals 16 residues. The CDR3, as DNA: TGTGCCAGCAGCCAAGGTTTGGCCGGGGGGTACAATGAGCAGTTCTTC. This encodes CASSQGLAGGYNEQFF.

This clonotype appeared a few times. This sequence joins TRBV18 and TRBJ1-1; 10 bases agree with TRBD1. V was pared by 1 base and J by 8 bases, with 1 base of the junction left unmatched. The CDR3 spans 13 residues. CDR1 and CDR2 from the germline V gene are KGHSH and LQKENI. The CDR3 coding sequence is TGTGCCAGCTCACCACTGGGACAGGGGGAAGCTTTCTTT. Translation gives CASSPLGQGEAFF.

The sample holds many counts of this clonotype. V usage is TRBV4-2 and J usage is TRBJ2-7; D might be TRBD2 (6 bases). V gave up 4 bases and J gave up 2 bases, with 18 bases separating them. Germline V gives CDR1 LGHNA, CDR2 YNFKEQ. The CDR3 spans 16 residues. For the CDR3, the DNA is TGTGCCAGCAGCCCCTCTCCGGGACTTCCCCCCTACGAGCAGTACTTC. It specifies CASSPSPGLPPYEQYF.

The gene calls are TRBV14 and TRBJ2-1, with D uncertain. Per the germline V gene, CDR1 is SGHDN and CDR2 is FVKESK. V lost 4 bases to trimming and J lost 0 bases, with 13 bases between them. The CDR3 sequence is 16 residues long. This CDR3 reads CASSPKGRSSYNEQFF. CDR3 in DNA: TGTGCCAGCAGCCCGAAAGGGCGGAGCTCCTACAATGAGCAGTTCTTC.

This clonotype was counted many times. The chain uses TRBV11-2 and TRBJ2-5; D unclear. This CDR3 contains 12 residues. V was trimmed by 2 bases and J by 2 bases, leaving 3 bases between them. Germline V gene lookup returns CDR1 SGHAT and CDR2 FQNNGV. The CDR3 is CASSLLQETQYF. CDR3 in DNA: TGTGCCAGCAGCTTACTGCAAGAGACCCAGTACTTC.

This clonotype was detected many times. The CDR3 DNA reads TGTGCCACCGAGGGCACCAACACCGGGGAGCTGTTTTTT. This encodes CATEGTNTGELFF. The rearrangement links TRBV24-1 to TRBJ2-2; D might be TRBD2 (5 bases). The V end lost 9 bases, the J end lost 2 bases, and 9 bases lay between the germline ends. The CDR3 length is 13 residues. Germline V gene lookup returns CDR1 KGHDR and CDR2 SFDVKD.

The chain uses TRBV24-1 and TRBJ2-2, with D maybe TRBD2 (7 bases). The ends were cut back, 3 bases at V and 6 bases at J, with 19 bases in the middle. Germline CDR1 is KGHDR and CDR2 is SFDVKD. The CDR3 has 17 amino acids. This CDR3 reads CATSDPPRGGSAGELFF. CDR3 bases: TGTGCCACCAGTGATCCCCCGAGGGGGGGCTCGGCCGGGGAGCTGTTTTTT.

This clonotype has at least ten counts. The J gene is TRBJ2-1, the V gene TRBV11-3; weak D call: TRBD2 (6 bases). The V gene's germline CDR1 is SGHNT and CDR2 YENEEA. Trimming pared 8 bases from V and 2 bases from J, leaving 13 bases between. The CDR3 is made up of 14 amino acids. CDR3 in amino acids: CASVRGTPYNEQFF. The CDR3 nucleotides read TGTGCCAGCGTTCGCGGGACCCCCTACAATGAGCAGTTCTTC.

This clonotype was found many times. The CDR3 reads CASSPDRGGEKLFF. The CDR3 DNA reads TGTGCCAGCTCACCGGACAGGGGAGGTGAAAAACTGTTTTTT. The chain employs TRBV18 and TRBJ1-4, with 9 positions matching TRBD1. This CDR3 is built from 14 residues. Trimming at V came to 3 bases and at J to 7 bases, leaving 3 bases not matched to a gene. Germline-derived CDR1 and CDR2 are KGHSH and LQKENI.

This clonotype has a count of ten or more. The chain joins TRBV20-1 to TRBJ2-7; possible D gene TRBD1, 7 bases. The V gene's germline CDR1 is DFQATT and CDR2 SNEGSKA (reference sequence). The CDR3 length is 13 residues. The CDR3 region is CRARGQGAYEQYF. The DNA for the CDR3 is TGCAGGGCTCGGGGGCAGGGGGCCTACGAGCAGTACTTC.

This clonotype came up a few times. A much larger clonotype is one base distant, so this may be a read error. This chain joins TRBV12-3 or TRBV12-4 and TRBJ2-2; D gene uncertain. The germline V and J ends were trimmed by 8 bases and 9 bases, with 7 bases remaining between them. CDR3 length: 10 amino acids. CDR3 loop: CASSTRELFF. Written as DNA, the CDR3 is TGTGCCAGCTCGACCAGGGAGCTGTTTTTT.

This clonotype was detected only a few times. This CDR3 reads CASSMTNNYGYTF. The CDR3 DNA reads TGTGCCAGTAGCATGACTAACAACTATGGCTACACCTTC. The chain carries TRBV19 and TRBJ1-2, with D hard to call. This CDR3 has 13 amino acids. V was pared by 6 bases and J by 2 bases, with 10 bases between. Germline-derived CDR1 and CDR2 are LNHDA and SQIVND (reference sequence). The complete variable domain, with remaining parts taken from reference TRBV19 and TRBJ1-2, reads DGGITQSPKYLFRKEGQNVTLSCEQNLNHDAMYWYRQDPGQGLRLIYYSQIVNDFQKGDIAEGYSVSREKKESFPLTVTSAQKNPTAFYLCASSMTNNYGYTFGSGTRLTVV.

This clonotype was seen at least ten times. The V and J genes are TRBV4-3 and TRBJ1-6, with D perhaps TRBD1 (6 bases). There are 15 residues in the CDR3. Germline lookup yields CDR1 LGHNA and CDR2 YSLEER. The V end was cut by 2 bases, the J end by 5 bases, with 10 bases between. In nucleotides, the CDR3 is TGCGCCAGCAGCCAACAGGACAGAAATAATTCACCCCTCCACTTT. This gives the protein CASSQQDRNNSPLHF.